Shown below are 5 T cell receptor beta chains from a single sample sequenced in a study of blood T cells in healthy people across ages. Through a sample-barcoded 5' primer and a J-beta primer mix, a second PCR was run for roughly 7 to 11 cycles. Each CDR3 protein gets one entry after TCRdb re-called the 5' RACE reads with MiXCR. The sample has roughly 720,000 distinct CDR3 sequences, about 53% seen once. The sample was blood. The receptors here all came from a man older than 75 in good health.

The V and J genes are TRBV5-5 and TRBJ2-5, with TRBD1 identical over 9 bases. The junction had 8 bases not matched to a gene; V was cut back by 3 bases and J by 5 bases. There are 15 residues in the CDR3. Germline-derived CDR1 and CDR2 are SGHKS and YYEKEE (reference sequence). CDR3 nucleotide sequence: TGTGCCAGCAGCTGGCGGGACAGGGTAGATGAGACCCAGTACTTC. Encoded protein: CASSWRDRVDETQYF.

This clonotype was seen once. CDR3 sequence: CASSRAGERTDTQYF. In DNA, the CDR3 is TGTGCCAGCAGCCGAGCGGGAGAGAGGACAGATACGCAGTATTTT. The J gene is TRBJ2-3, the V gene TRBV5-5; 8 bases fit TRBD2. From germline, CDR1 is SGHKS and CDR2 YYEKEE (reference sequence). The CDR3 has 15 amino acids. V lost 4 bases and J lost 3; bases outside the gene matches: 7.

The V gene is TRBV7-3, the J gene TRBJ1-1; D not resolved. Germline-derived CDR1 and CDR2 are SGHTA and FQGTGA. V was shortened by 8 bases and J by 3 bases, with 19 bases between the two germline ends. The CDR3 consists of 15 residues. The CDR3 spells CASPPPGTRDTEAFF. The CDR3 coding sequence is TGTGCCAGCCCCCCCCCGGGCACTAGGGACACTGAAGCTTTCTTT.

The chain employs TRBV10-3 and TRBJ1-2, with D perhaps TRBD1 (6 bases). The germline V and J ends were trimmed by 1 base and 10 bases, with 25 bases remaining between them. Germline CDR1 and CDR2: ENHRY and SYGVKD. The CDR3 sequence is 17 residues long. The CDR3 DNA follows: TGTGCCATCAGTGAGTTAAAGAGGGGGGGTGAAAAGAGCGACTACACCTTC. Translated: CAISELKRGGEKSDYTF.

The gene calls are TRBV3-1 and TRBJ2-6; no reliable D call. The V gene lost 2 bases and the J gene lost 1 base, with 18 bases spanning the gap. There are 19 residues in the CDR3. The germline CDR1 and CDR2 sequences are LGHDT and YNNKEL (reference sequence). The CDR3 sequence: CASSQPYGRPGSGANVLTF. CDR3 nucleotide sequence: TGTGCCAGCAGCCAACCTTACGGTCGACCTGGGTCTGGGGCCAACGTCCTGACTTTC.